This T cell receptor beta chain was sequenced for a study of T cells in Graves' hyperthyroidism and ophthalmopathy. Study-level information: The initial diagnosis was the point when peripheral blood was collected, ahead of any treatment. Study outcomes and limitations: Most thyroid clonotypes with frequency above 0.001 were detected in blood. A 13 V-J signature model discriminated ophthalmopathy versus stable hyperthyroidism.

TCR beta CDR3 regions were amplified from RNA transcripts. TCR CDR3 regions were first amplified by RT-PCR with HTBI primers. TCRdb re-analysed the multiplex PCR reads in MiXCR, keeping a single row per CDR3 protein. The sample lists some 400,000 distinct CDR3 sequences; 19% were seen once. The table lists this clonotype with many counts. Its antigen is not known. The V gene end was trimmed by 8 bases and the J gene end by 1 base; junction bases not matched to a gene: 4. The CDR3 spans 12 residues. Germline V gene sequence: CDR1 GTSNPN, CDR2 SVGIG (reference sequence). This TCR came from a woman under 30 with Graves' hyperthyroidism. Sequenced sample: blood. The V and J genes are TRBV30 and TRBJ1-1, with TRBD1 matching over 7 bases. DNA for the CDR3: TGTGCCCGGGGACAGACGAACACTGAAGCTTTCTTT. It is translated as CARGQTNTEAFF.